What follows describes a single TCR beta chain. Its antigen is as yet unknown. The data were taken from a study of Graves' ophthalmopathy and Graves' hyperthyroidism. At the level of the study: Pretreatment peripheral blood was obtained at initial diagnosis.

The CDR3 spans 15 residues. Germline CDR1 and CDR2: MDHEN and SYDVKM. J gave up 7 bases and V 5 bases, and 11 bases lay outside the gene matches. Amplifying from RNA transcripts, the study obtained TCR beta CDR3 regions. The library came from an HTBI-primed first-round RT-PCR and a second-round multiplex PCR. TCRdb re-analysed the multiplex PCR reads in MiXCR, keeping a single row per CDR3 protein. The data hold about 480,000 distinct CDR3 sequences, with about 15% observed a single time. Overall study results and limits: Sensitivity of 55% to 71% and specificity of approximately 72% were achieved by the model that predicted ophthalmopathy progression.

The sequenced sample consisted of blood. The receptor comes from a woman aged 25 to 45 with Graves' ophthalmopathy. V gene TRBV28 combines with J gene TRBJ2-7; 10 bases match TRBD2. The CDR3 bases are TGTGCCAGCAGTCCCCCCGCTAGCGGGGGTGGGGAGCAGTACTTC. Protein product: CASSPPASGGGEQYF.